One sample yielded the 25 T cell receptor beta chains listed below, sequenced in a study of blood T cell repertoires in COVID-19. Data came from immunoSEQ multiplex PCR; TCRdb stores just in-frame clones and leaves some out. The table lists tens of thousands of clones, around 85% of them singletons, with 20% to 30% in the top ten. Sequencing was performed on peripheral blood. These receptors were collected from a human donor with acute or convalescent COVID-19. The donor label of this sample is uncertain.

The chain combines TRBV9 with TRBJ2-1, with D possibly matching TRBD2 (5 bases). Trimming removed 0 bases from V and 0 bases from J, with 13 bases in between. The CDR3 length is 17 residues. Germline CDR1 and CDR2: SGDLS and YYNGEE. This chain's CDR3 is CASSVAGAVSSYNEQFF. The CDR3 DNA reads as TGTGCCAGCAGCGTAGCAGGAGCGGTGAGCTCCTACAATGAGCAGTTCTTC.

The V and J genes are TRBV6-5 and TRBJ1-1, with TRBD1 as a possible D gene (6 bases). CDR3 length: 14 residues. CDR1 and CDR2 (germline): MNHEY, SVGAGI. Trimming shortened V by 1 base and J by 1 base, and 7 bases separated the two germline ends. The CDR3 coding sequence is TGTGCCAGCAGTTACTTACAGGGGAACACTGAAGCTTTCTTT. Translation gives CASSYLQGNTEAFF.

The chain employs TRBV7-9 and TRBJ2-5, with 12 bases matching TRBD1. CDR3 length: 15 amino acids. After removal of 5 bases from V and 4 bases from J, the junction contained 5 bases not matched to a gene. Germline CDR1 and CDR2: SEHNR and FQNEAQ (reference sequence). For the CDR3, the DNA is TGTGCCAGCAGCCCGGGGACAGGGGGCGGAGAGACCCAGTACTTC. Translated: CASSPGTGGGETQYF.

The genes are TRBV11-2 and TRBJ2-3, with 9 bases aligning to TRBD2. V trimming: 1 base; J trimming: 5 bases; junction bases outside the gene matches: 4. The CDR3 sequence is 15 residues long. Germline V gene data show CDR1 as SGHAT and CDR2 as FQNNGV. The CDR3: CASSLGGRAGDTQYF. CDR3 DNA sequence: TGTGCCAGCAGCTTAGGCGGGAGGGCTGGAGATACGCAGTATTTT.

The V and J genes are TRBV6-6 and TRBJ1-3; a weak D match, TRBD1 (6 bases). V was pared by 8 bases and J by 0 bases, with 14 bases between. CDR1 is MNHNY and CDR2 is SVGAGI in the germline V gene (reference sequence). The CDR3 contains 15 residues. Here the CDR3 DNA reads TGTGCCAGCTTGGGGGCAGGGTCCTCTGGAAACACCATATATTTT. Translation: CASLGAGSSGNTIYF.

This chain connects TRBV7-8 to TRBJ1-2; possibly TRBD1 for D (6 bases). Germline V gene data show CDR1 as SGHVS and CDR2 as FQNEAQ. This CDR3 region has 13 residues. V shed 5 bases and J shed 3 bases, with 10 bases lying between them. Here the CDR3 DNA reads TGTGCCAGCAGCCACAGGGATTACTATGGCTACACCTTC. Protein: CASSHRDYYGYTF.

The V and J genes are TRBV5-4 and TRBJ2-1; D is ambiguous. The CDR3 consists of 15 residues. CDR1 and CDR2 from the germline V gene are SGHNT and YYREEE (reference sequence). The V end was cut by 1 base, the J end by 5 bases, with 13 bases between. Here the CDR3 reads CASSLSLAQNNEQFF. CDR3 bases: TGTGCCAGCAGCTTGTCTTTGGCACAGAACAATGAGCAGTTCTTC.

The genes are TRBV27 and TRBJ1-2; D gene ambiguous. The CDR3 is 14 residues long. Per germline, CDR1 MNHEY and CDR2 SMNVEV (reference sequence). The germline V and J ends were trimmed by 4 bases and 4 bases, with 13 bases remaining between them. The CDR3 nucleotides read TGTGCCAGCAGTTCCTCTCCGTTGGCCTATGGCTACACCTTC. This sequence encodes CASSSSPLAYGYTF.

A single count supports this clone. V and J are TRBV7-9 and TRBJ2-7; TRBD1 agrees at 9 bases. This CDR3 is 16 amino acids long. CDR1 and CDR2 (germline): SEHNR, FQNEAQ (reference sequence). The ends lost 4 bases at V and 4 bases at J; junction bases unmatched: 11. CDR3 nucleotides: TGTGCCAGCAGCTCTACCATGGGACAGGGCCTTTACGAGCAGTACTTC. Translated, it gives CASSSTMGQGLYEQYF. The full variable domain, in which reference TRBV7-9 and TRBJ2-7 provide the parts outside the CDR3, is DTGVSQNPRHKITKRGQNVTFRCDPISEHNRLYWYRQTLGQGPEFLTYFQNEAQLEKSRLLSDRFSAERPKGSFSTLEIQRTEQGDSAMYLCASSSTMGQGLYEQYFGPGTRLTVT.

V gene TRBV19 combines with J gene TRBJ1-1; D is perhaps TRBD1 (6 bases). Germline CDR1 LNHDA, CDR2 SQIVND (reference sequence). This CDR3 has 14 residues. Trimming shortened V by 4 bases and J by 8 bases, and 17 bases separated the two germline ends. The CDR3 region has the DNA TGTGCCAGTAGTACGTCAGGGGCGTTGGGCGAAGCTTTCTTT. Amino acid sequence: CASSTSGALGEAFF.

CDR3 coding DNA: TGCGCCAGCAGGGTCCAGGAGGCCGATGAAAAACTGTTTTTT. Its translation is CASRVQEADEKLFF. The chain recombines TRBV5-1 with TRBJ1-4; no firm D call. The length of the CDR3 is 14 residues. The ends were cut back, 5 bases at V and 6 bases at J, with 14 bases in the middle. Germline assignment: CDR1 SGHRS and CDR2 YFSETQ.

The chain recombines TRBV27 with TRBJ1-1; 9 bases line up with TRBD1. The CDR3 contains 18 residues. Germline V lookup: CDR1 MNHEY, CDR2 SMNVEV (reference sequence). J was trimmed by 5 bases and V by 3 bases; bases with no gene match: 16. The chain's CDR3 is CASSFRGQGRVRGTEAFF. CDR3 DNA sequence: TGTGCCAGCAGTTTCCGGGGACAGGGTCGTGTAAGGGGGACTGAAGCTTTCTTT.

This sequence joins TRBV14 and TRBJ2-5; TRBD1 aligns across 11 bases. J was trimmed by 2 bases and V by 2 bases; bases with no gene match: 4. The CDR3 covers 16 residues. CDR1 and CDR2 from the germline V gene are SGHDN and FVKESK. CDR3 sequence reads: CASSQRTGGRQETQYF. The CDR3 DNA is TGTGCCAGCAGCCAAAGGACAGGGGGCCGGCAAGAGACCCAGTACTTC.

The chain employs TRBV28 and TRBJ1-1, with 8 bases aligning to TRBD1. Germline lookup yields CDR1 MDHEN and CDR2 SYDVKM. This CDR3 region has 14 residues. The V and J ends lost 6 bases and 7 bases, in that order; junction bases with no gene match: 10. The CDR3 sequence is CASRPPGGANEAFF. The DNA of the CDR3 is TGTGCCAGCAGACCTCCAGGGGGCGCGAATGAAGCTTTCTTT.

The rearrangement uses TRBV11-2 and TRBJ2-5; D is perhaps TRBD2 (6 bases). The germline V and J ends were trimmed by 5 bases and 2 bases, with 12 bases remaining between them. The CDR3 sequence is 14 residues long. Per the germline V gene, CDR1 is SGHAT and CDR2 is FQNNGV. CDR3 in DNA: TGTGCCAGCAGCCCGGAGGAGGGTCAAGAGACCCAGTACTTC. As protein: CASSPEEGQETQYF. Full variable domain (missing parts from reference TRBV11-2 and TRBJ2-5): EAGVAQSPRYKIIEKRQSVAFWCNPISGHATLYWYQQILGQGPKLLIQFQNNGVVDDSQLPKDRFSAERLKGVDSTLKIQPAKLEDSAVYLCASSPEEGQETQYFGPGTRLLVL.

The DNA for the CDR3 is TGTGCCAGCAGTTTCTTCTCCGACACTGAAGCTTTCTTT. The encoded protein is CASSFFSDTEAFF. This chain connects TRBV12-3 or TRBV12-4 to TRBJ1-1; D unclear. Trimming cost V 3 bases and J 3 bases, with 8 bases left between them. The CDR3 has 13 amino acids.

The chain has TRBV6-5 and TRBJ1-3; TRBD1 aligns across 7 bases. This CDR3 has 15 amino acids. Germline V lookup: CDR1 MNHEY, CDR2 SVGAGI. V shed 2 bases, J shed 4 bases, and the junction held 5 bases outside the gene matches. CDR3 sequence (DNA): TGTGCCAGCAGTTACGACAGGGCCGAAGGAAACACCATATATTTT. The encoded protein is CASSYDRAEGNTIYF.

The genes are TRBV4-1 and TRBJ2-2; TRBD1 is a possible D gene (6 bases). The CDR3 length is 15 residues. The germline gives CDR1 MGHRA, CDR2 YSYEKL. V shed 0 bases and J shed 6 bases, with 11 bases lying between them. The CDR3 bases are TGCGCCAGCAGCCAAGACTCCGAGGGGGCCGGGGAGCTGTTTTTT. Protein sequence: CASSQDSEGAGELFF.

This clone was detected a few times. Other DNA sequences within the sample encode an identical CDR3. The chain recombines TRBV6-5 with TRBJ1-5; D is perhaps TRBD1 (5 bases). The germline CDR1 and CDR2 sequences are MNHEY and SVGAGI. This CDR3 contains 15 residues. Deletions cut 3 bases from V and 2 bases from J, with 11 bases between. The CDR3 DNA is TGTGCCAGCAGTTATAGTAGCAGGGGCAATCAGCCCCAGCATTTT. Its protein product is CASSYSSRGNQPQHF.

CDR3 sequence reads: CATSSSGQGKNIQYF. The CDR3 DNA is TGTGCCACCAGTTCGTCGGGACAGGGGAAAAACATTCAGTACTTC. The V and J genes are TRBV24-1 and TRBJ2-4, with 10 bases lining up with TRBD1. Germline assignment: CDR1 KGHDR and CDR2 SFDVKD. This CDR3 is 15 amino acids long. With V trimmed by 6 bases and J by 4 bases, 5 bases remained unmatched.

This chain uses TRBV2 with TRBJ1-5, with D possibly being TRBD1 (5 bases). There are 13 residues in the CDR3. The germline V gene encodes CDR1 SNHLY and CDR2 FYNNEI. V gave up 5 bases and J gave up 10 bases, with 15 bases separating them. The CDR3 loop is CASSSDTLSPQHF. CDR3 in DNA: TGTGCCAGCAGTTCGGACACCCTGTCACCCCAGCATTTT.

V and J are TRBV12-3 or TRBV12-4 and TRBJ1-1, with no clear D. Deletions cut 5 bases from V and 2 bases from J, with 9 bases between. The CDR3 has 13 residues. The CDR3 sequence: CASSLGINTEAFF. The CDR3, as DNA: TGTGCCAGCAGTCTCGGGATTAACACTGAAGCTTTCTTT.

V gene TRBV5-1 combines with J gene TRBJ2-7; 8 bases are shared with TRBD2. V dropped 4 bases and J dropped 5; count of bases not matched to a gene: 8. The CDR3 has 14 amino acids. Germline V gene lookup returns CDR1 SGHRS and CDR2 YFSETQ. CDR3 region: CASSEGLERHEQYF. CDR3 DNA sequence: TGCGCCAGCAGCGAGGGACTAGAGAGACACGAGCAGTACTTC. The variable domain in full, with the rest retrieved from reference TRBV5-1 and TRBJ2-7, is KAGVTQTPRYLIKTRGQQVTLSCSPISGHRSVSWYQQTPGQGLQFLFEYFSETQRNKGNFPGRFSGRQFSNSRSEMNVSTLELGDSALYLCASSEGLERHEQYFGPGTRLTVT.

This clone was counted once. V usage is TRBV5-1 and J usage is TRBJ2-1; 8 bases fit TRBD2. CDR1 is SGHRS, CDR2 YFSETQ, per germline. This CDR3 comprises 15 residues. V dropped 4 bases and J dropped 8; count of bases not matched to a gene: 11. The CDR3 here is CASSTEQRERDEQFF. CDR3 nucleotides: TGCGCCAGCAGCACGGAACAGCGGGAGCGAGATGAGCAGTTCTTC.

This chain links TRBV5-1 with TRBJ1-2; 9 nucleotides line up with TRBD1. Trimming cost V 4 bases and J 3 bases; bases outside gene matches: 4. Germline CDR1 is SGHRS and CDR2 is YFSETQ. The CDR3 covers 14 residues. CDR3 sequence reads: CASSRWDRDYGYTF. The CDR3, as DNA: TGCGCCAGCAGCCGCTGGGACAGGGACTATGGCTACACCTTC.